The text below deals with one T cell receptor (beta chain). Its cognate antigen is unknown. The source of the sample is a study of vaccination effects on CD4 cells after COVID-19. Study results and caveats: After vaccination of healthy people, only 1 of 255 vaccine-induced clones cross-reacted with common cold coronaviruses.

Clones were read by immunoSEQ multiplex PCR, and TCRdb kept only the in-frame ones, dropping some. The sample comprises about 14,000 clones, more than 65% of which are singletons, and roughly 24% rests with the top ten. This CDR3 contains 14 residues. The germline V gene has CDR1 MNHEY and CDR2 SVGAGI. Trimming removed 2 bases from V and 2 bases from J, with 9 bases in between. CD4+ T cells specific for antigen were expanded with viral peptide pools by the ViraFEST assay before sequencing. The culture ran for roughly ten days before CD4+ T cells were isolated. None of the vaccinated had previously contracted SARS-CoV-2, and their nucleocapsid antibodies tested negative.

Sample: CD4+ T cells from PBMCs cultured with HCoV-229E spike peptides, taken before COVID-19 vaccination. The chain uses TRBV6-5 and TRBJ1-2; D possibly corresponds to TRBD1 (6 bases). The sequence came from a human donor who received a COVID-19 vaccine. The CDR3 loop reads CASSYLQGNYGYTF. The CDR3 DNA reads as TGTGCCAGCAGTTACCTACAGGGCAACTATGGCTACACCTTC.